This T cell receptor (beta chain) originates from a study of blood T cell repertoires in COVID-19. Study in general: Sample material is recorded as cDNA or gDNA derived from T cells, B-cell-depleted T cells, or PBMCs.

The CDR3 sequence is 14 residues long. Germline CDR1 and CDR2: LGHDT and YNNKEL (reference sequence). Trimming took off 0 bases at V and 5 bases at J, with 10 bases between the two ends. Methods used by the authors: Quantification of nucleated cells was approximated via reference gene primer amplification. Here immunoSEQ multiplex PCR was the method, and the copy in TCRdb shows in-frame clones only, minus some. D and trimming come from the DNA, and the V and J calls and clone size come from that table. The table lists 380,000 or so clones, approximately 86% of them singletons, with roughly 2% in the top ten. The participants were between about 18 and 100 years old and came from under 25 US areas. In assigning cohorts, the study relied on participant-reported clinical history.

The TCR sequence derives from a woman aged 40-49 years with acute COVID-19. The chain uses TRBV3-1 (or the pseudogene TRBV3-2) and TRBJ2-5, with TRBD2 as a possible D gene (5 bases). The sequenced sample consisted of PBMCs or T cells enriched from blood (not recorded which). The CDR3 DNA sequence: TGTGCCAGCAGCCAAGAAGGTGGCGGGGAGACCCAGTACTTC. Its translation: CASSQEGGGETQYF.